Included here is one T cell receptor beta chain sequence, with context. Per the original methods: Estimates of nucleated cell counts were drawn from the amplification of reference gene primers. Data came from immunoSEQ multiplex PCR; TCRdb stores just in-frame clones and leaves some out. The V and J calls and clone size come from that table; D and trimming were worked out from the DNA. The sample carries a few hundred thousand clones, 75% to 90% recorded once. The sample is drawn from a study of blood T cell repertoires in COVID-19. Study-level information: The United States, Italy and Spain provided the acute and convalescent COVID-19 samples. The analysed material was cDNA or gDNA that came from T cells, B-cell-depleted T cells, or PBMCs.

The sample comprised peripheral blood. The TCR was taken from a woman between 18 and 29 years old with acute or convalescent COVID-19.

The CDR3 loop reads CASSPGTGIGNTEAFF. The CDR3, as DNA: TGTGCCAGCAGCCCCGGGACAGGGATTGGGAACACTGAAGCTTTCTTT. The V and J genes are TRBV5-6 and TRBJ1-1; 9 positions match TRBD1. CDR1 is SGHDT, CDR2 YYEEEE, per germline. The CDR3 runs to 16 residues. With 4 bases clipped from V and 1 base from J, the junction kept 8 bases outside the gene matches. The full variable domain, with the rest looked up from reference TRBV5-6 and TRBJ1-1, is DAGVTQSPTHLIKTRGQQVTLRCSPKSGHDTVSWYQQALGQGPQFIFQYYEEEERQRGNFPDRFSGHQFPNYSSELNVNALLLGDSALYLCASSPGTGIGNTEAFFGQGTRLTVV.